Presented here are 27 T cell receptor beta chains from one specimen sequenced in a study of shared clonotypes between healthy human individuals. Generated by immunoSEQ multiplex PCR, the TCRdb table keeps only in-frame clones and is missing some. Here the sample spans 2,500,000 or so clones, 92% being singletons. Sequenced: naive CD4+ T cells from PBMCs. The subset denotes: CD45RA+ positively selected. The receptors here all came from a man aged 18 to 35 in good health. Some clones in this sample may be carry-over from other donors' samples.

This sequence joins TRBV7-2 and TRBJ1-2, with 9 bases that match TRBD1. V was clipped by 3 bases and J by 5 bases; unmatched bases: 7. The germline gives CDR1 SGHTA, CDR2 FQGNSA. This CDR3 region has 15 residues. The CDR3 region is CASSLATGTGYGYTF. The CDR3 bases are TGTGCCAGCAGCTTGGCTACCGGGACAGGGTATGGCTACACCTTC.

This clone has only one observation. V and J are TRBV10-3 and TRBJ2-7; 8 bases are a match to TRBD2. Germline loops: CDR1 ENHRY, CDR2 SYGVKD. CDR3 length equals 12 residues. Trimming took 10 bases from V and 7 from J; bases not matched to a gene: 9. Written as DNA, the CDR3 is TGTGCCACCGCCCCAATAGCGGGGGAGCAGTACTTC. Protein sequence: CATAPIAGEQYF.

The CDR3 DNA is TGTGCCAGCAGCGCCGGGCTAGCGGGCGAGCAGTTCTTC. This gives the protein CASSAGLAGEQFF. V usage is TRBV7-3 and J usage is TRBJ2-1; 8 bases are shared with TRBD2. The V segment lost 5 bases and the J segment 10 bases; nucleotides outside the gene matches: 7. The CDR3 loop spans 13 amino acids. CDR1 and CDR2 (germline): SGHTA, FQGTGA.

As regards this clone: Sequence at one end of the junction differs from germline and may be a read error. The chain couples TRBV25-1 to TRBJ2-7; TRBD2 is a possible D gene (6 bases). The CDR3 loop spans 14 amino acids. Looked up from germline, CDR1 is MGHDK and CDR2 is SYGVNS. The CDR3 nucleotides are TGTGCCAGCAGTTACCGCCCAGGGCGGGGTTCTACAGGCTTT. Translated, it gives CASSYRPGRGSTGF.

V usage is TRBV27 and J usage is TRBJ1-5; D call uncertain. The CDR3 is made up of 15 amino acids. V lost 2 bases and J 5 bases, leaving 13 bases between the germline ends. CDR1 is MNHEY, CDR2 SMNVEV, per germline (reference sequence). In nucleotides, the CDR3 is TGTGCCAGCAGTTTAGGGTTGGCGGCGGATCAGCCCCAGCATTTT. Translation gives CASSLGLAADQPQHF.

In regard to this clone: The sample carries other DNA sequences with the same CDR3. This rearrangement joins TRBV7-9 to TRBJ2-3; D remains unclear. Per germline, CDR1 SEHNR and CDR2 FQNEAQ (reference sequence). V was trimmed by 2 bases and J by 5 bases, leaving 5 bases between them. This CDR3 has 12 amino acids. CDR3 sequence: CASSLLLDTQYF. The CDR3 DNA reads TGTGCCAGCAGCTTACTCTTAGATACGCAGTATTTT.

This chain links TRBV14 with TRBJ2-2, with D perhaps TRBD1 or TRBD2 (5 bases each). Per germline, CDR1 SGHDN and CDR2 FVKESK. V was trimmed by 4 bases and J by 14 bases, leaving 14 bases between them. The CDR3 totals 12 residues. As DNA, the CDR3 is TGTGCCAGCAGCCTCCAGGGAGAAACCCTGTTTTTT. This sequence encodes CASSLQGETLFF.

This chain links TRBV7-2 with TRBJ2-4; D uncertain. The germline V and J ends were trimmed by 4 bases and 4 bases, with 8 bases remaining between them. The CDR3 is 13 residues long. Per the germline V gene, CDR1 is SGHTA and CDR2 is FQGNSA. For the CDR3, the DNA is TGTGCCAGCAGCTCCTATGGAAAAAACATTCAGTACTTC. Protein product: CASSSYGKNIQYF.

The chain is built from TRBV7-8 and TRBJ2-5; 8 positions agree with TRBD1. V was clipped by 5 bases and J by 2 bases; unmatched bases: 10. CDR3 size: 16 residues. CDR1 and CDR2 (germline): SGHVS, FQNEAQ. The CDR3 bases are TGTGCCAGCAGCCAGCCGGGACAGGCTCTTCAAGAGACCCAGTACTTC. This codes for CASSQPGQALQETQYF.

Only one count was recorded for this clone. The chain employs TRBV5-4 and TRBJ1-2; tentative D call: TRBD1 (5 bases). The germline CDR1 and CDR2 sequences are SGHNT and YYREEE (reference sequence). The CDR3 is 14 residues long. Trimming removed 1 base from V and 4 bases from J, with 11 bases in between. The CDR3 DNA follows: TGTGCCAGCAGCTTGTCACAGGCTCTCTATGGCTACACCTTC. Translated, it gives CASSLSQALYGYTF.

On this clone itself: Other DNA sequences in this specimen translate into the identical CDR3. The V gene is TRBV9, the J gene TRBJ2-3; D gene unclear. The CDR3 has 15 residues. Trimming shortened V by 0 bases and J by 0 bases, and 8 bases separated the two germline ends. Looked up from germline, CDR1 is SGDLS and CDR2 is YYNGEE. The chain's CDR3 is CASSVDSTSTDTQYF. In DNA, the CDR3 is TGTGCCAGCAGCGTAGACAGTACTAGCACAGATACGCAGTATTTT.

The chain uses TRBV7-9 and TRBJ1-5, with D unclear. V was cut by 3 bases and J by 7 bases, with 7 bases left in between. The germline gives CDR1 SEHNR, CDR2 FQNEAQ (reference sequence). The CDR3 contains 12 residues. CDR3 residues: CASSLERQPQHF. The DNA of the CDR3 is TGTGCCAGCAGCTTGGAGAGGCAGCCCCAGCATTTT.

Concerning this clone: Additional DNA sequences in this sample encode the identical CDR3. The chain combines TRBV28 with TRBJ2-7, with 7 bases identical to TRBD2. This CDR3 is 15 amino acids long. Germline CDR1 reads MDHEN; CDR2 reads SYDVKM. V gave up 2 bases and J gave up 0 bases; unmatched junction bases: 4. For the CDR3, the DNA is TGTGCCAGCAGTTTAGGCGGGAGTCCCTCCTACGAGCAGTACTTC. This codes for CASSLGGSPSYEQYF.

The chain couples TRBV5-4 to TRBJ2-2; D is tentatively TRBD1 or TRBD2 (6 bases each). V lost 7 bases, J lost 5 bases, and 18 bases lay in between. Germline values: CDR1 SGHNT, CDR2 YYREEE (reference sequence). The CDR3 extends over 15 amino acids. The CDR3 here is CASGVWQGRTGELFF. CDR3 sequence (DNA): TGTGCCAGCGGGGTTTGGCAGGGGAGGACCGGGGAGCTGTTTTTT.

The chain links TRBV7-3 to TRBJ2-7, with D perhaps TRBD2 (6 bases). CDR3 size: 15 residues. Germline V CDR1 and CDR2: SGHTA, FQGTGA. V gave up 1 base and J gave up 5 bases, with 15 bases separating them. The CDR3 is CASSLMSASADEQYF. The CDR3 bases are TGTGCCAGCAGCTTAATGTCTGCTAGCGCGGACGAGCAGTACTTC.

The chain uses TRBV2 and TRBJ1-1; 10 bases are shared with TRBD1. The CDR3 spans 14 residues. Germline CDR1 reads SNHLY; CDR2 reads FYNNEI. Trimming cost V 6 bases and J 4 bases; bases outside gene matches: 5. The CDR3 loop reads CASSRRTGGTEAFF. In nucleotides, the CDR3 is TGTGCCAGCAGCCGTAGGACAGGGGGCACTGAAGCTTTCTTT.

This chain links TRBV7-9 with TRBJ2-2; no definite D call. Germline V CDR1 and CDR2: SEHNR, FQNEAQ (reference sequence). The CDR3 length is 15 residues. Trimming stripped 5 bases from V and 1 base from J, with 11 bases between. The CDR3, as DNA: TGTGCCAGCAGCCCCACTGGCAGGAACACCGGGGAGCTGTTTTTT. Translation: CASSPTGRNTGELFF.

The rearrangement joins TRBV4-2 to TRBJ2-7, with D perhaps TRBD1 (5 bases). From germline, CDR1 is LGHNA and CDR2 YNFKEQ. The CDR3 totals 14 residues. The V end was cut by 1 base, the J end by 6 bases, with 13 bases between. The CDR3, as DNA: TGTGCCAGCAGCCAAGGCGCAGGGTCAGGCGAGCAGTACTTC. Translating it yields CASSQGAGSGEQYF.

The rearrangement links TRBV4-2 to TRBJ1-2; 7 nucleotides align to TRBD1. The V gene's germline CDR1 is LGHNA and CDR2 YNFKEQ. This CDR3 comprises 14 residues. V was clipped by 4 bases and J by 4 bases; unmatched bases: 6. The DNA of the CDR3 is TGTGCCAGCAGCCGTACGGGACAGTCCTATGGCTACACCTTC. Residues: CASSRTGQSYGYTF.

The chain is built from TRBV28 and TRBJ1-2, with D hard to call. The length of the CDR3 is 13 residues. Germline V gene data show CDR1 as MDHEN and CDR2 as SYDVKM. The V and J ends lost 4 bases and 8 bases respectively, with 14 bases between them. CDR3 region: CASSSPGGEGYTF. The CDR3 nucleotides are TGTGCCAGCAGTTCCCCCGGAGGTGAAGGCTACACCTTC.

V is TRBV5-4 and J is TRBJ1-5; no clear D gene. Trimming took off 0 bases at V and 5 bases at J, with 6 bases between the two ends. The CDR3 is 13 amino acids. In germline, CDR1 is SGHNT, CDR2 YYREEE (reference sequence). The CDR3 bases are TGTGCCAGCAGCTTGGCCGGGGATCAGCCCCAGCATTTT. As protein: CASSLAGDQPQHF.

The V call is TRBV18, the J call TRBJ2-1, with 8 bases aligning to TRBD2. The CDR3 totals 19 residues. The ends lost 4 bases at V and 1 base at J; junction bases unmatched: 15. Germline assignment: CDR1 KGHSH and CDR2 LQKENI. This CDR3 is CASSRAPHRSGSSYNEQFF. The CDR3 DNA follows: TGTGCCAGCTCACGCGCCCCCCACCGCAGCGGGAGTTCCTACAATGAGCAGTTCTTC.

The CDR3 bases are TGTGCCAGTAGTACTTATACCGGGACAGGGACGAACACTGAAGCTTTCTTT. Its protein product is CASSTYTGTGTNTEAFF. The chain carries TRBV19 and TRBJ1-1; 9 bases are a match to TRBD1. CDR1 and CDR2 from the germline V gene are LNHDA and SQIVND (reference sequence). The CDR3 covers 17 residues. The V segment lost 4 bases and the J segment 1 base; nucleotides outside the gene matches: 10. Looking up the rest from reference TRBV19 and TRBJ1-1 gives the full variable domain: DGGITQSPKYLFRKEGQNVTLSCEQNLNHDAMYWYRQDPGQGLRLIYYSQIVNDFQKGDIAEGYSVSREKKESFPLTVTSAQKNPTAFYLCASSTYTGTGTNTEAFFGQGTRLTVV.

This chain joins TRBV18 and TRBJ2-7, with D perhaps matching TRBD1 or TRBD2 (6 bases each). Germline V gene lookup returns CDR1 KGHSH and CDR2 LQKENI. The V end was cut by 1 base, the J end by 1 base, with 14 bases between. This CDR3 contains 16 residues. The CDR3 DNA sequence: TGTGCCAGCTCACCACGCGGGACACCTGTATCCTACGAGCAGTACTTC. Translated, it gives CASSPRGTPVSYEQYF.

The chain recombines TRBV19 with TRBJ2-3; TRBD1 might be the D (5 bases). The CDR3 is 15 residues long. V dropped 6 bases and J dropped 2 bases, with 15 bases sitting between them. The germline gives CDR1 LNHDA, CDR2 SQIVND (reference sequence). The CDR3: CASRAGHLYTDTQYF. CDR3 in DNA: TGTGCCAGTAGGGCAGGACACCTATACACAGATACGCAGTATTTT.

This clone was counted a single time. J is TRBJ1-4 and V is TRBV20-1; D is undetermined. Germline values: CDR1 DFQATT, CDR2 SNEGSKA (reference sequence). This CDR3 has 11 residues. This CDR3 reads CARVVYEKLFF. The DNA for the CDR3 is TGCGCAAGGGTCGTGTATGAAAAACTGTTTTTT.

The CDR3 reads CASSLVALAGPAPYNEQFF. Written as DNA, the CDR3 is TGTGCCAGCAGCTTGGTGGCACTAGCGGGCCCCGCCCCCTACAATGAGCAGTTCTTC. The chain is built from TRBV5-5 and TRBJ2-1; 9 bases fit TRBD2. Trimming cost V 0 bases and J 2 bases; bases outside gene matches: 12. The CDR3 length is 19 residues. CDR1 SGHKS and CDR2 YYEKEE come from the germline V gene (reference sequence).